The 30 T cell receptor beta chains given below trace back to one sample, sequenced in a study of cytomegalovirus exposure and HLA in healthy donors. The table came from immunoSEQ multiplex PCR; TCRdb's copy has only in-frame clones and leaves some out. There are roughly 80,000 clones in the sample; less than 95% occur only once, and approximately 3.5% lies in the top ten. The specimen was PBMCs. The receptors stem from a woman aged 18 to 35 in good health and CMV-seropositive.

This clone was observed a few times. The chain recombines TRBV10-1 with TRBJ2-7, with 7 bases lining up with TRBD1. The CDR3 runs to 14 residues. The trim removed 7 bases at V and 3 bases at J, leaving 9 bases unmatched. Per germline, CDR1 WNHNN and CDR2 SYGVQD (reference sequence). CDR3 sequence reads: CASKRQYRGYEQYF. As DNA, the CDR3 is TGCGCCAGCAAGAGGCAGTACAGGGGCTACGAGCAGTACTTC.

The genes are TRBV6-1 and TRBJ1-2; 7 nucleotides line up with TRBD1. The germline CDR1 and CDR2 sequences are MNHNS and SASEGT. The V and J ends lost 1 base and 4 bases, in that order; junction bases with no gene match: 6. The CDR3 sequence is 15 residues long. CDR3: CASSEEGAQGYGYTF. The CDR3 nucleotides are TGTGCCAGCAGTGAAGAGGGGGCGCAGGGCTATGGCTACACCTTC.

The J gene is TRBJ2-3, the V gene TRBV11-3; D remains ambiguous. There are 14 residues in the CDR3. Trimming left V 1 base short and J 0 bases short, with 5 bases between. Germline CDR1 is SGHNT and CDR2 is YENEEA. The CDR3 coding sequence is TGTGCCAGCAGCTTAGCCCCTAGCACAGATACGCAGTATTTT. As protein: CASSLAPSTDTQYF.

The rearrangement uses TRBV10-3 and TRBJ2-3; 8 bases align to TRBD2. The CDR3 is 15 residues long. V lost 6 bases, J lost 0 bases, and 5 bases stayed unmatched. From germline, CDR1 is ENHRY and CDR2 SYGVKD. The DNA of the CDR3 is TGTGCCATCAGAAGCGGGGGCACTAGCACAGATACGCAGTATTTT. Translated: CAIRSGGTSTDTQYF.

CDR3 bases: TGTGCCAGCAGCAAAGGGGCAGGGGGCCCCCCCTCCTACGAGCAGTACTTC. Residues: CASSKGAGGPPSYEQYF. This chain uses TRBV21-1 with TRBJ2-7; the table's D gene call, TRBD1, was not cross checked with the DNA. TRBV21-1 constitutes a pseudogene. This CDR3 has 17 amino acids.

This clone has just one count. The rearrangement joins TRBV28 to TRBJ1-1; D might be TRBD1 (5 bases). Trimming removed 6 bases at V and 0 bases at J, with 11 bases between. Germline lookup yields CDR1 MDHEN and CDR2 SYDVKM. The CDR3 is 14 amino acids. The CDR3 spells CASSPGGVNTEAFF. The CDR3 nucleotides are TGTGCCAGCAGCCCCGGAGGGGTGAACACTGAAGCTTTCTTT.

The chain recombines TRBV18 with TRBJ1-1; perhaps TRBD1 as D (6 bases). The CDR3 length is 15 residues. The germline V and J ends were trimmed by 3 bases and 5 bases, with 16 bases remaining between them. Germline CDR1 reads KGHSH; CDR2 reads LQKENI. CDR3 DNA sequence: TGTGCCAGCTCACCTCGGGGCGGGGGCGAGACTGAAGCTTTCTTT. Translating it yields CASSPRGGGETEAFF.

The chain employs TRBV9 and TRBJ2-3, with D hard to call. V lost 3 bases and J 5 bases, leaving 10 bases between the germline ends. This CDR3 has 13 amino acids. The germline CDR1 and CDR2 sequences are SGDLS and YYNGEE. The CDR3 region has the DNA TGTGCCAGCAGCGGTTCAGGCAGAGATACGCAGTATTTT. Its translation is CASSGSGRDTQYF. The entire variable domain, with the rest obtained from reference TRBV9 and TRBJ2-3, is as follows: DSGVTQTPKHLITATGQRVTLRCSPRSGDLSVYWYQQSLDQGLQFLIQYYNGEERAKGNILERFSAQQFPDLHSELNLSSLELGDSALYFCASSGSGRDTQYFGPGTRLTVL.

This clone has only a few counts. This chain joins TRBV5-1 and TRBJ2-7; 9 bases map to TRBD2. J lost 3 bases, V lost 4 bases, and 5 bases had no gene match. CDR1 is SGHRS, CDR2 YFSETQ, per germline. This CDR3 contains 14 residues. The CDR3 coding sequence is TGCGCCAGCAGCCCAGCTAGCGGGATCTACGAGCAGTACTTC. Residues: CASSPASGIYEQYF.

The V call is TRBV7-3, the J call TRBJ2-3, with TRBD2 matching over 12 bases. The CDR3 is made up of 16 amino acids. The V segment lost 5 bases and the J segment 2 bases; nucleotides outside the gene matches: 5. Germline V lookup: CDR1 SGHTA, CDR2 FQGTGA. Here the CDR3 DNA reads TGTGCCAGCAGCCGTTCTAGCGGGGGGGCCACAGATACGCAGTATTTT. Its protein is CASSRSSGGATDTQYF. Looking up the rest from reference TRBV7-3 and TRBJ2-3 gives the full variable domain: GAGVSQTPSNKVTEKGKYVELRCDPISGHTALYWYRQSLGQGPEFLIYFQGTGAADDSGLPNDRFFAVRPEGSVSTLKIQRTERGDSAVYLCASSRSSGGATDTQYFGPGTRLTVL.

J is TRBJ1-3 and V is TRBV11-3; 10 bases match TRBD1. Germline CDR1 is SGHNT and CDR2 is YENEEA. This CDR3 has 18 amino acids. V trimming: 4 bases; J trimming: 0 bases; junction bases outside the gene matches: 9. CDR3 nucleotide sequence: TGTGCCAGCAGCTCGCACCGGGACAGGGGACCCTCTGGAAACACCATATATTTT. Translated, it gives CASSSHRDRGPSGNTIYF.

The CDR3 DNA is TGTGCCAGCAGCGTAGACCCGACAATCACTTACCAAAACACTGAAGCTTTCTTT. The encoded protein is CASSVDPTITYQNTEAFF. The chain combines TRBV9 with TRBJ1-1; no clear D gene. Trimming pared 0 bases from V and 2 bases from J, leaving 20 bases between. The germline gives CDR1 SGDLS, CDR2 YYNGEE. CDR3 size: 18 residues. The whole variable domain, remainder taken from reference TRBV9 and TRBJ1-1, is DSGVTQTPKHLITATGQRVTLRCSPRSGDLSVYWYQQSLDQGLQFLIQYYNGEERAKGNILERFSAQQFPDLHSELNLSSLELGDSALYFCASSVDPTITYQNTEAFFGQGTRLTVV.

The chain joins TRBV7-3 to TRBJ2-2; D might be TRBD1 (5 bases). Germline V gene lookup returns CDR1 SGHTA and CDR2 FQGTGA. V shed 1 base and J shed 0 bases, with 9 bases lying between them. The CDR3 sequence is 16 residues long. CDR3 sequence (DNA): TGTGCCAGCAGCTTAAACAGGATAGCGAACACCGGGGAGCTGTTTTTT. This codes for CASSLNRIANTGELFF.

The V and J genes are TRBV27 and TRBJ2-7; D is possibly TRBD2 (5 bases). This CDR3 comprises 13 residues. Germline-derived CDR1 and CDR2 are MNHEY and SMNVEV (reference sequence). V was shortened by 0 bases and J by 4 bases, with 7 bases between the two germline ends. The CDR3: CASSLSRTYEQYF. CDR3 sequence (DNA): TGTGCCAGCAGTTTATCGAGGACTTACGAGCAGTACTTC.

CDR3: CASSLSGTDTQYF. The CDR3 bases are TGTGCCAGCAGCTTGTCAGGCACAGATACGCAGTATTTT. The chain couples TRBV7-3 to TRBJ2-3, with D unclear. CDR1 SGHTA and CDR2 FQGTGA come from the germline V gene. The CDR3 is made up of 13 amino acids. Trimming stripped 3 bases from V and 1 base from J, with 5 bases between.

The chain links TRBV7-9 to TRBJ2-7, with D perhaps TRBD2 (6 bases). Deletions cut 5 bases from V and 4 bases from J, with 21 bases between. The CDR3 loop spans 16 amino acids. Germline V gene data show CDR1 as SEHNR and CDR2 as FQNEAQ (reference sequence). CDR3 in DNA: TGTGCCAGCAGCCAGAGGACGGGACGGGAGAATTACGAGCAGTACTTC. Translated, it gives CASSQRTGRENYEQYF.

This chain uses TRBV27 with TRBJ1-5; D gene ambiguous. Germline V gene lookup returns CDR1 MNHEY and CDR2 SMNVEV (reference sequence). The CDR3 spans 15 residues. The ends were cut back, 8 bases at V and 0 bases at J, with 14 bases in the middle. CDR3 sequence (DNA): TGTGCCAGCGGTCTGGTCCCGGGTAGCAATCAGCCCCAGCATTTT. Its translation is CASGLVPGSNQPQHF.

This rearrangement joins TRBV7-2 to TRBJ2-5; D is perhaps TRBD1 (6 bases). Trimming cost V 1 base and J 2 bases, with 17 bases left between them. The CDR3 has 17 residues. The germline V gene encodes CDR1 SGHTA and CDR2 FQGNSA. CDR3 protein: CASSLGGAGAGQETQYF. The DNA of the CDR3 is TGTGCCAGCAGCTTAGGTGGGGCAGGGGCTGGACAAGAGACCCAGTACTTC.

The chain recombines TRBV7-8 with TRBJ2-3; tentative D call: TRBD2 (5 bases). V was clipped by 2 bases and J by 6 bases, with 18 bases between them. CDR3 length: 16 residues. The germline CDR1 and CDR2 sequences are SGHVS and FQNEAQ. CDR3 sequence: CASSLPLSGASDTQYF. In DNA, the CDR3 is TGTGCCAGCAGCTTACCCTTAAGCGGCGCCTCCGATACGCAGTATTTT.

The table lists this clone with a count of one. This rearrangement joins TRBV4-3 to TRBJ2-7; the match to TRBD1 covers 7 bases. The germline CDR1 and CDR2 sequences are LGHNA and YSLEER. V shed 1 base and J 5 bases; nucleotides not matched to a gene: 14. The CDR3 extends over 17 amino acids. The CDR3 here is CASSQALTGSSKDEQYF. The CDR3 nucleotides are TGCGCCAGCAGCCAAGCCCTGACAGGGTCGAGTAAGGACGAGCAGTACTTC.

The genes are TRBV14 and TRBJ2-5; TRBD2 matches 13 bases. The germline V gene has CDR1 SGHDN and CDR2 FVKESK. V shed 6 bases and J 4 bases; nucleotides not matched to a gene: 14. This CDR3 is 18 amino acids long. CDR3 sequence: CASSLTSGRFAFGETQYF. As DNA, the CDR3 is TGTGCCAGCAGTCTGACTAGCGGGAGGTTTGCGTTCGGAGAGACCCAGTACTTC. Based on the CDR3 plus reference TRBV14 and TRBJ2-5, the full variable domain is EAGVTQFPSHSVIEKGQTVTLRCDPISGHDNLYWYRRVMGKEIKFLLHFVKESKQDESGMPNNRFLAERTGGTYSTLKVQPAELEDSGVYFCASSLTSGRFAFGETQYFGPGTRLLVL.

This clone was recorded once. The chain is built from TRBV6-6 and TRBJ1-4, with D maybe TRBD1 (5 bases). The CDR3 totals 14 residues. V was cut by 5 bases and J by 8 bases, with 15 bases left in between. Germline-derived CDR1 and CDR2 are MNHNY and SVGAGI (reference sequence). CDR3 in amino acids: CASSAPGVEEKLFF. The DNA for the CDR3 is TGTGCCAGCAGTGCCCCGGGGGTGGAAGAAAAACTGTTTTTT.

The chain combines TRBV15 with TRBJ1-5; 7 bases map to TRBD1. The length of the CDR3 is 15 residues. The ends lost 4 bases at V and 4 bases at J; junction bases unmatched: 7. Germline-derived CDR1 and CDR2 are LNHNV and YYDKDF (reference sequence). CDR3 sequence (DNA): TGTGCCACCAGCATTTCCGGACAGGCAAATCAGCCCCAGCATTTT. Its translation is CATSISGQANQPQHF.

The chain is built from TRBV30 and TRBJ2-7, with D possibly matching TRBD1 (6 bases). The germline V gene has CDR1 GTSNPN and CDR2 SVGIG (reference sequence). V was pared by 3 bases and J by 0 bases, with 15 bases between. The CDR3 is 15 residues long. The CDR3 coding sequence is TGTGCCTGGAGCCGCCTCGGCAGGGGCTCCTACGAGCAGTACTTC. Translating gives CAWSRLGRGSYEQYF. Drawing the rest from reference TRBV30 and TRBJ2-7, the complete variable domain is SQTIHQWPATLVQPVGSPLSLECTVEGTSNPNLYWYRQAAGRGLQLLFYSVGIGQISSEVPQNLSASRPQDRQFILSSKKLLLSDSGFYLCAWSRLGRGSYEQYFGPGTRLTVT.

The rearrangement uses TRBV19 and TRBJ2-2; 7 positions match TRBD2. V trimming: 3 bases; J trimming: 8 bases; junction bases outside the gene matches: 33. Germline CDR1 is LNHDA and CDR2 is SQIVND (reference sequence). The CDR3 totals 23 residues. The CDR3 reads CASSIMGLDGWARRRGRVGELFF. The CDR3 nucleotides read TGTGCCAGTAGTATTATGGGCTTGGACGGTTGGGCCCGCCGCCGGGGGAGGGTAGGGGAGCTGTTTTTT.

The J gene is TRBJ2-1, the V gene TRBV28, with D possibly matching TRBD2 (7 bases). V lost 5 bases to trimming and J lost 6 bases, with 23 bases between them. Germline V gene lookup returns CDR1 MDHEN and CDR2 SYDVKM. The CDR3 has 17 amino acids. In DNA form, the CDR3 reads TGTGCCAGCAGTCCCCCATTTTGGGGGAGGGGGTCCAATGAGCAGTTCTTC. Residues: CASSPPFWGRGSNEQFF.

A single count supports this clone. The J gene is TRBJ1-5, the V gene TRBV4-2; maybe TRBD1 (5 bases). Germline values: CDR1 LGHNA, CDR2 YNFKEQ. V was trimmed by 0 bases and J by 2 bases, leaving 23 bases between them. The CDR3 contains 20 residues. Here the CDR3 reads CASSQEVWRAGSGGNQPQHF. Written as DNA, the CDR3 is TGTGCCAGCAGCCAAGAAGTATGGCGAGCAGGGTCGGGCGGCAATCAGCCCCAGCATTTT.

A single count supports this clone. The rearrangement uses TRBV20-1 and TRBJ2-7, with D maybe TRBD2 (5 bases). The CDR3 spans 11 residues. Trimming pared 3 bases from V and 6 bases from J, leaving 9 bases between. The germline V gene has CDR1 DFQATT and CDR2 SNEGSKA (reference sequence). The DNA for the CDR3 is TGCAGTGCTAGGAGGGCGGGCGAGCAGTACTTC. Translation gives CSARRAGEQYF.

This chain links TRBV6-6 with TRBJ1-1; D gene unclear. CDR3 size: 14 residues. In germline, CDR1 is MNHNY, CDR2 SVGAGI (reference sequence). V shed 2 bases and J shed 0 bases, with 7 bases lying between them. The CDR3 here is CASSYGRMNTEAFF. CDR3 DNA: TGTGCCAGCAGTTACGGCAGGATGAACACTGAAGCTTTCTTT.

The V and J genes are TRBV7-3 and TRBJ2-1, with D possibly TRBD2 on 7 matching bases. The CDR3 totals 14 residues. Per the germline V gene, CDR1 is SGHTA and CDR2 is FQGTGA. Trimming shortened V by 0 bases and J by 8 bases, and 11 bases separated the two germline ends. CDR3 nucleotide sequence: TGTGCCAGCAGCTTAACCGCGGGGGCCGATGAGCAGTTCTTC. It specifies CASSLTAGADEQFF.